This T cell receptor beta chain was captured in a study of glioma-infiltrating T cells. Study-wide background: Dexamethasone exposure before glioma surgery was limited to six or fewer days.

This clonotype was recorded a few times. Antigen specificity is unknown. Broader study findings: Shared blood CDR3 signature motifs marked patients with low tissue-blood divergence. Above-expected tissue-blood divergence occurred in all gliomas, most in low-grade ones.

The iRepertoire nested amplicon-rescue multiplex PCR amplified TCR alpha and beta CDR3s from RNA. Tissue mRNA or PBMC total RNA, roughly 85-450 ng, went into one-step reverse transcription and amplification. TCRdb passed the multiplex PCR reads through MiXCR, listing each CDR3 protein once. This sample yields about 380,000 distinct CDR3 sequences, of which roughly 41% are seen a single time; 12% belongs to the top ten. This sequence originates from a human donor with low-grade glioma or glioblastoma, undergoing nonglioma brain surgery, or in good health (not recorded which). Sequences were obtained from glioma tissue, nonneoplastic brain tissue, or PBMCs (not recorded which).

CDR3 protein: CASSGQAEETQYF. The DNA for the CDR3 is TGTGCCAGCAGTGGACAGGCGGAAGAGACCCAGTACTTC. The chain combines TRBV2 with TRBJ2-5; D may be TRBD1 (6 bases). Germline V gene data show CDR1 as SNHLY and CDR2 as FYNNEI. V was cut by 4 bases and J by 3 bases, with 9 bases left in between. This CDR3 comprises 13 residues.